This TCR beta chain was documented in a study of T cells after yellow fever vaccination. Study-level results: By day 5 rather than day 15, the secondary response had peaked, though it was weaker. Contaminants from the bulk population, in the form of abundant clonotypes, could be found in FACS-sorted repertoires. In post-booster samples, most primary-vaccination clones reappeared (about 95% CD4, 75% to 90% CD8).

A word on this clonotype: Its specificity is unknown.

They built TCR cDNA with 5'RACE template switching, a step that put in a universal primer site and UMIs. TCRdb re-called the 5' RACE reads with MiXCR, one entry per CDR3 protein. The sample includes 250,000 to 300,000 distinct CDR3 sequences, 5.2% seen only once; the top ten take around 3.3%. The CDR3 has 13 amino acids. V dropped 5 bases and J dropped 9 bases, with 14 bases sitting between them. The starting material was CD4+ T cells sorted from PBMCs, obtained on the day of the yellow fever booster vaccination. The chain joins TRBV12-3 or TRBV12-4 to TRBJ2-1; no firm D call. This sequence originates from a man aged 18-30 years who received the YFV17D yellow fever vaccine. The CDR3 reads CASSRMWNTEQFF. The CDR3 DNA is TGTGCCAGCAGTCGGATGTGGAACACTGAGCAGTTCTTC.